The 25 T cell receptor beta chains below were found in one sample sequenced in a study of PD-L1 blockade in urothelial cancer. Only in-frame clones appear in the TCRdb table, and some are missing; sequencing was by immunoSEQ multiplex PCR. This sample yields 80,000 to 90,000 clones, of which approximately 81% are seen a single time; around 15% belongs to the top ten. Time point described: pretreatment peripheral blood. The source material was PBMCs, sampled around atezolizumab (anti-PD-L1) treatment. These receptor sequences come from a man aged 60 to 75 with urothelial cancer.

The chain combines TRBV5-8 with TRBJ2-6, with D uncertain. The germline V and J ends were trimmed by 4 bases and 0 bases, with 14 bases remaining between them. The CDR3 has 17 amino acids. Germline CDR1 SGHTS, CDR2 YDEGEE. The CDR3 sequence is CASSQSSRGSGANVLTF. In DNA form, the CDR3 reads TGTGCCAGCAGCCAATCGAGCCGAGGCTCTGGGGCCAACGTCCTGACTTTC. Full variable domain (rest looked up from reference TRBV5-8 and TRBJ2-6): EAGVTQSPTHLIKTRGQQATLRCSPISGHTSVYWYQQALGLGLQFLLWYDEGEERNRGNFPPRFSGRQFPNYSSELNVNALELEDSALYLCASSQSSRGSGANVLTFGAGSRLTVL.

The rearrangement uses TRBV21-1 and TRBJ1-2. TRBV21-1 is marked as a pseudogene. The length of the CDR3 is 16 residues. The CDR3 DNA is TGTGCCAGCAGCAACCCCGGCCACCCCTGGAGGTATGGCTACACCTTC. Protein product: CASSNPGHPWRYGYTF.

This rearrangement joins TRBV4-1 to TRBJ2-3; 11 bases match TRBD2. Germline CDR1 reads MGHRA; CDR2 reads YSYEKL. V was pared by 4 bases and J by 5 bases, with 8 bases of the junction left unmatched. This CDR3 spans 16 amino acids. CDR3: CASSRNSGGAVDTQYF. CDR3 nucleotide sequence: TGCGCCAGCAGCCGAAATAGCGGGGGGGCGGTAGATACGCAGTATTTT.

The V and J genes are TRBV4-2 and TRBJ2-1; TRBD2 is a possible D gene (5 bases). From germline, CDR1 is LGHNA and CDR2 YNFKEQ. Trimming stripped 1 base from V and 7 bases from J, with 14 bases between. This CDR3 is 15 amino acids long. The CDR3 reads CASSQGPGGLNEQFF. CDR3 DNA: TGTGCCAGCAGCCAAGGCCCCGGCGGACTTAATGAGCAGTTCTTC.

The chain combines TRBV7-8 with TRBJ2-3, with D tentatively TRBD2 (5 bases). Trimming removed 5 bases from V and 7 bases from J, with 10 bases in between. This CDR3 has 12 amino acids. Germline values: CDR1 SGHVS, CDR2 FQNEAQ. CDR3 coding DNA: TGTGCCAGCAGCCCGGGATCGAATACGCAGTATTTT. Residues: CASSPGSNTQYF.

The chain carries TRBV2 and TRBJ1-2; 10 nucleotides align to TRBD1. Trimming cost V 9 bases and J 7 bases; bases outside gene matches: 11. CDR1 and CDR2 (germline): SNHLY, FYNNEI. This CDR3 region has 14 residues. Here the CDR3 reads CASFRDRGPLGYTF. The CDR3 DNA sequence: TGTGCCAGTTTCCGGGACAGGGGACCCCTTGGCTACACCTTC.

In this sample, this clone turned up a few times. The CDR3: CASGGMSYEQYF. The CDR3 region has the DNA TGTGCCAGCGGGGGCATGAGCTACGAGCAGTACTTC. The chain is built from TRBV2 and TRBJ2-7; D may be TRBD1 (6 bases). V shed 8 bases and J shed 3 bases, with 11 bases lying between them. Germline CDR1 SNHLY, CDR2 FYNNEI. This CDR3 is built from 12 residues.

This clone was picked up many times. The CDR3 DNA reads TGCGCCAGCAGAACAGAACAGGCTAATTCACCCCTCCACTTT. Protein product: CASRTEQANSPLHF. V is TRBV5-1 and J is TRBJ1-6; TRBD1 is a possible D gene (5 bases). CDR1 SGHRS and CDR2 YFSETQ come from the germline V gene. CDR3 length: 14 residues. The ends were cut back, 5 bases at V and 6 bases at J, with 12 bases in the middle.

CDR3 nucleotide sequence: TGTGCCAGCAGTCCCCAAGGCGTAATGAGGAAACTGTTTTTT. This gives the protein CASSPQGVMRKLFF. The chain carries TRBV6-1 and TRBJ1-4; D remains ambiguous. CDR1 and CDR2 from the germline V gene are MNHNS and SASEGT. The length of the CDR3 is 14 residues. Between the trimmed V and J ends, which lost 5 bases and 11 bases, there was a span of 18 bases.

This clone was seen a few times. The chain has TRBV1 and TRBJ2-5; the tabulated D call, TRBD1, remains unverified against the DNA. TRBV1 is recorded as a pseudogene. The CDR3 length is 17 residues. CDR3 protein: CTSSQEGQGITEETQYF. The CDR3 DNA sequence: TGCACCAGCAGCCAAGAAGGACAGGGCATAACGGAAGAGACCCAGTACTTC.

V is TRBV2 and J is TRBJ1-4; D is perhaps TRBD1 (6 bases). Trimming shortened V by 11 bases and J by 5 bases, and 21 bases separated the two germline ends. CDR1 and CDR2 from the germline V gene are SNHLY and FYNNEI. This CDR3 is built from 15 residues. The CDR3 protein is CAYQGPGRSNEKLFF. Here the CDR3 DNA reads TGTGCCTACCAGGGGCCCGGGCGTTCGAATGAAAAACTGTTTTTT.

The rearrangement links TRBV6-6 to TRBJ1-2, with TRBD1 matching over 7 bases. Germline V gene data show CDR1 as MNHNY and CDR2 as SVGAGI (reference sequence). CDR3 size: 14 residues. V shed 0 bases and J 5 bases; nucleotides not matched to a gene: 3. CDR3 coding DNA: TGTGCCAGCAGTTACTCAGGGGGCCGTTATGGCTACACCTTC. It is translated as CASSYSGGRYGYTF.

The chain carries TRBV10-2 and TRBJ1-5; no definite D call. V dropped 4 bases and J dropped 1 base, with 11 bases sitting between them. Looked up from germline, CDR1 is WSHSY and CDR2 is SAAADI. This CDR3 is 15 amino acids long. The CDR3 region has the DNA TGCGCCAGCAGTGGGCCCCCACCGAGCAATCAGCCCCAGCATTTT. Translation gives CASSGPPPSNQPQHF.

The gene calls are TRBV27 and TRBJ2-7; 11 bases are shared with TRBD2. The length of the CDR3 is 18 residues. The V segment lost 7 bases and the J segment 2 bases; nucleotides outside the gene matches: 16. Germline CDR1 MNHEY, CDR2 SMNVEV (reference sequence). The CDR3 region is CASNKRVAGGMFAYEQYF. The CDR3 region has the DNA TGTGCCAGCAATAAAAGAGTAGCGGGGGGGATGTTCGCCTACGAGCAGTACTTC.

V and J are TRBV27 and TRBJ2-2; TRBD2 might be the D (6 bases). CDR1 is MNHEY and CDR2 is SMNVEV in the germline V gene (reference sequence). V was trimmed by 3 bases and J by 0 bases, leaving 14 bases between them. The CDR3 runs to 17 residues. The CDR3 DNA is TGTGCCAGCAGTTTTATGTTTCTAGCGACGAACACCGGGGAGCTGTTTTTT. As protein: CASSFMFLATNTGELFF.

V and J are TRBV9 and TRBJ1-5, with TRBD1 identical over 7 bases. CDR1 and CDR2 from the germline V gene are SGDLS and YYNGEE. J was trimmed by 5 bases and V by 0 bases; bases with no gene match: 5. This CDR3 is 15 amino acids long. The CDR3 bases are TGTGCCAGCAGCGTAGCGCCAGGGGGTGATCAGCCCCAGCATTTT. Its translation: CASSVAPGGDQPQHF.

This clone has just one count. The CDR3 DNA follows: TGTGCCAGCAGCCCGCGACAGGGGGGCTACAATGAGCAGTTCTTC. Translation gives CASSPRQGGYNEQFF. The chain is built from TRBV9 and TRBJ2-1; TRBD1 agrees at 9 bases. Germline V gives CDR1 SGDLS, CDR2 YYNGEE. The CDR3 is made up of 15 amino acids. The trim removed 4 bases at V and 3 bases at J, leaving 5 bases unmatched.

The CDR3 here is CAWRGGRRDEKLFF. The CDR3 nucleotides are TGTGCCTGGAGGGGAGGCCGGCGGGATGAAAAACTGTTTTTT. The V call is TRBV30, the J call TRBJ1-4; D unclear. Germline loops: CDR1 GTSNPN, CDR2 SVGIG (reference sequence). The CDR3 contains 14 residues. V lost 3 bases and J 6 bases, leaving 14 bases between the germline ends.

The genes are TRBV27 and TRBJ1-6; D remains ambiguous. This CDR3 contains 12 residues. The V gene lost 3 bases and the J gene lost 7 bases, with 4 bases spanning the gap. Per germline, CDR1 MNHEY and CDR2 SMNVEV (reference sequence). Written as DNA, the CDR3 is TGTGCCAGCAGTTTCCAGAATTCACCCCTCCACTTT. Its protein product is CASSFQNSPLHF.

The V gene is TRBV19, the J gene TRBJ2-7; 7 bases map to TRBD1. This CDR3 spans 13 amino acids. J lost 3 bases, V lost 4 bases, and 3 bases had no gene match. Germline V CDR1 and CDR2: LNHDA, SQIVND (reference sequence). The CDR3: CASSRQGVYEQYF. The CDR3 DNA is TGTGCCAGTAGTAGGCAGGGGGTCTACGAGCAGTACTTC.

The chain employs TRBV4-1 and TRBJ2-7; TRBD1 is a possible D gene (6 bases). The V gene's germline CDR1 is MGHRA and CDR2 YSYEKL. Trimming left V 1 base short and J 2 bases short, with 9 bases between. CDR3 length: 14 residues. The CDR3 coding sequence is TGCGCCAGCAGCCAAGGGACAGTGACCTACGAGCAGTACTTC. Its translation is CASSQGTVTYEQYF.

This clone was recorded a few times. The chain carries TRBV4-1 and TRBJ1-5; 10 bases are shared with TRBD1. The CDR3 contains 16 residues. Germline V CDR1 and CDR2: MGHRA, YSYEKL. Germline trimming cut 2 bases from V and 3 bases from J; bases unmatched to any gene: 4. CDR3 DNA sequence: TGCGCCAGCAGCCAAACCGGGACAGGGGTCAATCAGCCCCAGCATTTT. Amino acid sequence: CASSQTGTGVNQPQHF.

This rearrangement joins TRBV28 to TRBJ1-5; 9 nucleotides match TRBD1. This CDR3 has 17 amino acids. Looked up from germline, CDR1 is MDHEN and CDR2 is SYDVKM. With V trimmed by 5 bases and J by 1 base, 9 bases remained unmatched. The CDR3 loop reads CASSPIGGQGSNQPQHF. In nucleotides, the CDR3 is TGTGCCAGCAGTCCCATAGGGGGACAGGGAAGCAATCAGCCCCAGCATTTT.

The chain has TRBV6-1 and TRBJ1-5, with 7 nucleotides matching TRBD1. Germline CDR1 is MNHNS and CDR2 is SASEGT. Trimming cost V 4 bases and J 0 bases; bases outside gene matches: 18. The CDR3 sequence is 20 residues long. Written as DNA, the CDR3 is TGTGCCAGCAGTGCGGGACAGCGTCTGGGGGGATTCTATAGCAATCAGCCCCAGCATTTT. This encodes CASSAGQRLGGFYSNQPQHF.

The V and J genes are TRBV5-5 and TRBJ1-5; the match to TRBD1 covers 7 bases. This CDR3 region has 16 residues. The V gene end was trimmed by 2 bases and the J gene end by 2 bases; junction bases not matched to a gene: 7. Germline V gives CDR1 SGHKS, CDR2 YYEKEE (reference sequence). CDR3: CASSFGGGNGNQPQHF. CDR3 bases: TGTGCCAGCAGCTTCGGAGGGGGCAACGGCAATCAGCCCCAGCATTTT.